This T cell receptor (beta chain) is drawn from a study of blood T cell repertoires in COVID-19. The overall study: From the United States, Italy and Spain came samples of acute and convalescent COVID-19. Sources were T cells, B-cell-depleted T cells, or PBMCs; the material itself was cDNA or gDNA.

How the authors handled the data: How many nucleated cells were present was estimated from reference gene primer amplification. Produced via immunoSEQ multiplex PCR; TCRdb's table is partial and in-frame only. Clone size and the V and J calls come from that table; the DNA yielded D and trimming. The data hold 150,000 or so clones, with roughly 93% observed a single time. The germline gives CDR1 MNHNY, CDR2 SVGAGI (reference sequence). Between the trimmed V and J ends, which lost 5 bases and 4 bases, there was a span of 14 bases. This CDR3 is 15 amino acids long. Input material: peripheral blood. The chain uses TRBV6-6 and TRBJ2-2; D is ambiguous. The TCR originated in a young man with acute or convalescent COVID-19. CDR3 DNA: TGTGCCAGCAGTAGACCGACATTAACCACCGGGGAGCTGTTTTTT. Protein product: CASSRPTLTTGELFF.